This T cell receptor beta chain was recovered during a study of T cell responses to AZD1222 COVID-19 vaccine (dated by TCRdb to 2020 to 2022). For the wider study: A total of 233 trial participants underwent TCR sequencing, of whom 200 to 220 received two doses of AZD1222 and some 26 received two doses of the MenACWY control vaccine. Trial participants were enrolled by age into 18-55, 56-69 and 70-plus year subgroups, with approximately 160, 26 and 62 TCR-sequenced participants respectively.

Reading the label with the study, this specimen's time point is: about 28 days (+/-7) after the second vaccine dose. AZD1222 recipients whose second dose came at about 4 weeks and those whose second dose came at about 12 weeks were combined into one group, since spike-specific TCR depth and breadth did not differ between the two schedules. Vaccinee samples came from UK trials COV001 and COV002, including a single-blind randomized controlled phase 2/3 trial of AZD1222 (ChAdOx1 nCoV-19) in healthy adults. For TCRbeta chain sequencing, PBMC samples were collected from trial participants at day 0 and at day 28 after the second dose. Including cysteine and phenylalanine, the CDR3 has 12 amino acids. The entry retains the CDR3 DNA only, 36 bases that are in frame from base 1. From the germline V gene (reference sequence), CDR1 is MNHEY and CDR2 is SMNVEV. The germline V and J ends show losses of 9 bases and 9 bases respectively, and no gene match explains 7 bases of the junction.

The CDR3 regions of human TCRbeta chains were subjected to immunosequencing. The published analysis was carried out like this. TCRs in the repertoires were matched against a reference library of SARS-CoV-2-specific TCRs that had been generated with the MIRA antigen-specificity platform. Breadth was defined as the fraction of unique TCRs that were SARS-CoV-2-associated. Depth was defined as the fraction of total T cells that were SARS-CoV-2-associated. Using the MIRA data, each spike-specific TCR was assigned both to the spike region to which the TCR was reactive and to a CD4 or CD8 class. Log10-transformed breadth and depth values were compared by one-way ANOVA with Sidak's multiple comparisons tests. TCRdb took this table from immuneACCESS and kept in-frame rearrangements with V and J called. Such tables lack part of the clones; where checked against another copy, unresolved V genes explain under half of the gap, and the rest is unexplained. D and trimming were read from the DNA, whereas the V and J calls and clone size are those reported in that table. This sample comprises roughly 67,000 clones, 89% of them detected only once. The biggest ten clones account for 25% to 35% of the sample.

Paper-wide results and their limitations: Reportedly, close to half of the unique spike-specific TCRs recognized epitopes lying outside the regions that are mutated in the B.1.351 and B.1.1.7 variants. Conclusions about previously exposed vaccinees were limited because only six AZD1222 recipients were SARS-CoV-2 seropositive at baseline. Participants were mostly white British, with more females than males. The authors suggested clonal diversity may have been underestimated. After two AZD1222 doses, both the breadth and the depth of spike-specific TCRs were significantly higher than at day 0 and than in MenACWY recipients. Because no samples from the day 14 peak response were available, repertoires could be characterized only after the peak T cell response. Vaccine-associated CD4 TCRs spanned the whole spike protein, with dominant responses in regions 160-218 and 743-854. In the small 56-69-year group, the increase in depth fell short of significance, most likely because of low power.

Turning to this clone: Which antigen it targets is not known. Nothing much larger sits one base from this clone, and base qualities are not available.

The material sequenced was peripheral blood, taken 28 days after the second AZD1222 dose. Recombination connected TRBV27 to TRBJ1-5, with 8 bases in between that match TRBD1. The source of this sequence is an adult who received the AZD1222 COVID-19 vaccine. In nucleotide form, the sequence is TGTGCCAGAAGGGACAGGACGGGGCCCCAGCATTTT. Translated, this gives CARRDRTGPQHF.